This T cell receptor (beta chain) was documented in a study of graft-versus-host responses after intestinal transplantation. V lost 2 bases and J lost 3; bases outside the gene matches: 1. The CDR3 sequence is 14 residues long. CDR1 and CDR2 (germline): MDHEN, SYDVKM. Assay: immunoSEQ multiplex PCR; the TCRdb copy retains only in-frame clones and omits some. The data show 77,000 or so clones, about 92% seen once. The origin of this receptor is a human patient who received an intestinal transplant, so some T cells may come from the graft donor. The specimen comprised PBMCs, sampled 98 days after intestinal transplantation. The chain carries TRBV28 and TRBJ2-3; 8 nucleotides agree with TRBD1. The CDR3 DNA reads TGTGCCAGCAGTTTAGGACAGGGTACAGATACGCAGTATTTT. Its translation is CASSLGQGTDTQYF.